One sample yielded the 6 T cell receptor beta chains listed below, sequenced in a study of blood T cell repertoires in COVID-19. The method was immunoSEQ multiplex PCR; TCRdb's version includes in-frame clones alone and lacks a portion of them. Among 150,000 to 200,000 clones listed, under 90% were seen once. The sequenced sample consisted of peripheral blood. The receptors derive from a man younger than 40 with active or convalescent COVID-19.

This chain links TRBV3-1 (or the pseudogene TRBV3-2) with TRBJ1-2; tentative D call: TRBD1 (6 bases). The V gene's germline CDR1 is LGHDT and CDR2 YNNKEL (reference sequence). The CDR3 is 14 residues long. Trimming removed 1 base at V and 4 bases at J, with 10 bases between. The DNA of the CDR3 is TGTGCCAGCAGCCAAGCACGGACAGTCTATGGCTACACCTTC. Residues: CASSQARTVYGYTF.

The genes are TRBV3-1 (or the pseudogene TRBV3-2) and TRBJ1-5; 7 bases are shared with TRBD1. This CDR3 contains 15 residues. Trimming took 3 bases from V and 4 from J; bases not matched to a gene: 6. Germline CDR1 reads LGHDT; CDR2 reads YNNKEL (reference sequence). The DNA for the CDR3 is TGTGCCAGCAGCCAGGCGGGACAGCCGAATCAGCCCCAGCATTTT. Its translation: CASSQAGQPNQPQHF.

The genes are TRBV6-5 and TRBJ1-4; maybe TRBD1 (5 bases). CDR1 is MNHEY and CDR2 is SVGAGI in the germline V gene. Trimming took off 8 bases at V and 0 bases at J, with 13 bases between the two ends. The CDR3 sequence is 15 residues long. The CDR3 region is CASAHTGATNEKLFF. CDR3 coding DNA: TGTGCCAGCGCCCACACGGGGGCAACTAATGAAAAACTGTTTTTT.

CDR3 protein: CASSGGTTPNSPLHF. CDR3 bases: TGTGCCAGCAGTGGCGGGACCACGCCTAATTCACCCCTCCACTTT. The V gene is TRBV28, the J gene TRBJ1-6, with a possible D match to TRBD1 (5 bases). The CDR3 consists of 15 residues. V was clipped by 5 bases and J by 6 bases, with 14 bases between them. The germline CDR1 and CDR2 sequences are MDHEN and SYDVKM.

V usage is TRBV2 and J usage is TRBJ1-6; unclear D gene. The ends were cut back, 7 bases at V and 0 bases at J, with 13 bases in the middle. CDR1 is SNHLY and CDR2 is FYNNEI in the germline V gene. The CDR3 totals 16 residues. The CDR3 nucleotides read TGTGCCAGCACGGTAGATTCGCGCTCCTATAATTCACCCCTCCACTTT. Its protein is CASTVDSRSYNSPLHF.

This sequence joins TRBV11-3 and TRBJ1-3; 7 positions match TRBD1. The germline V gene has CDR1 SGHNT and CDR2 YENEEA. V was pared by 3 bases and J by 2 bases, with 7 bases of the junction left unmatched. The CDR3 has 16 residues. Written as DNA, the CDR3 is TGTGCCAGCAGCTTTTCGGAAGACAGGGCTGGAAACACCATATATTTT. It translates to CASSFSEDRAGNTIYF.